This TCR beta chain was identified in a study of blood T cell repertoires in COVID-19. About the research overall: From the United States, Italy and Spain came samples of acute and convalescent COVID-19. The cDNA or gDNA used as material had been derived from T cells, B-cell-depleted T cells, or PBMCs.

Per the study methods: Amplification of reference gene primers was used by the study to estimate nucleated cell counts. Measured with immunoSEQ multiplex PCR; TCRdb has only the in-frame clones, and not every one. V, J and clone size were drawn from that table, and D and trimming were deduced from the DNA. The table shows about 180,000 clones, with 85% to 90% occurring only once. Trimming shortened V by 7 bases and J by 3 bases, and 6 bases separated the two germline ends. The length of the CDR3 is 10 residues. Germline V gene sequence: CDR1 DFQATT, CDR2 SNEGSKA (reference sequence). Cohorts were assigned according to the clinical history that participants reported.

The receptor was isolated from a woman aged 40 to 50 with acute COVID-19. Sequenced material: PBMCs or T cells enriched from blood (not recorded which). The gene calls are TRBV20-1 and TRBJ1-1; D unresolved. CDR3 loop: CSVPDTEAFF. The CDR3 DNA is TGCAGTGTCCCGGACACTGAAGCTTTCTTT.